The 27 T cell receptor beta chains listed next were all sequenced from one sample in a study of blood T cell repertoires in COVID-19. TCRdb's table, derived via immunoSEQ multiplex PCR, lists solely in-frame clones and lacks some. The table has approximately 150,000 clones, 87% seen once. Sequencing was performed on peripheral blood. The receptors shown here come from a man over 45 who had recovered from COVID-19.

The chain recombines TRBV7-9 with TRBJ2-7; D perhaps matches TRBD1 (6 bases). There are 14 residues in the CDR3. With 5 bases removed from V and 0 bases from J, the gap between germline ends came to 11 bases. From germline, CDR1 is SEHNR and CDR2 FQNEAQ (reference sequence). The CDR3 nucleotides are TGTGCCAGCAGCCAAGACAGGACCTCCTACGAGCAGTACTTC. Translated: CASSQDRTSYEQYF.

The chain has TRBV10-2 and TRBJ2-1, with 8 bases that match TRBD2. CDR1 and CDR2 (germline): WSHSY, SAAADI. J lost 6 bases, V lost 0 bases, and 7 bases had no gene match. This CDR3 contains 16 residues. The CDR3 nucleotides are TGCGCCAGCAGTGAGTCACGGGGGGGCGCACTCAATGAGCAGTTCTTC. Protein sequence: CASSESRGGALNEQFF.

V and J are TRBV6-2 or TRBV6-3 and TRBJ2-5; TRBD2 might be the D (6 bases). The CDR3 consists of 15 residues. Germline values: CDR1 MNHEY, CDR2 SVGEGT. Trimming stripped 5 bases from V and 2 bases from J, with 15 bases between. CDR3 residues: CASSRARDSQETQYF. In DNA form, the CDR3 reads TGTGCCAGCAGTCGTGCTCGGGACTCTCAAGAGACCCAGTACTTC.

V is TRBV9 and J is TRBJ1-1, with 10 bases matching TRBD1. The CDR3 loop spans 21 amino acids. Germline V gene data show CDR1 as SGDLS and CDR2 as YYNGEE. V trimming: 3 bases; J trimming: 0 bases; junction bases outside the gene matches: 20. CDR3 sequence: CASSDTTRGQGFFLLNTEAFF. The CDR3 bases are TGTGCCAGCAGCGACACAACACGGGGACAGGGGTTTTTCTTATTGAACACTGAAGCTTTCTTT. Complete variable domain (other parts from reference TRBV9 and TRBJ1-1): DSGVTQTPKHLITATGQRVTLRCSPRSGDLSVYWYQQSLDQGLQFLIQYYNGEERAKGNILERFSAQQFPDLHSELNLSSLELGDSALYFCASSDTTRGQGFFLLNTEAFFGQGTRLTVV.

The chain recombines TRBV6-2 or TRBV6-3 with TRBJ2-5, with a tentative D call TRBD1 (5 bases). Germline V gene sequence: CDR1 MNHEY, CDR2 SVGEGT. The length of the CDR3 is 14 residues. Trimming removed 2 bases at V and 1 base at J, with 8 bases between. DNA of the CDR3: TGTGCCAGCAGTTACAATAGGGGCCAAGAGACCCAGTACTTC. Its protein is CASSYNRGQETQYF.

This clone was seen more than once but under ten times. The V call is TRBV6-4, the J call TRBJ2-3, with TRBD2 identical over 8 bases. The CDR3 is 15 amino acids. The V gene's germline CDR1 is MRHNA and CDR2 SNTAGT. V lost 0 bases and J lost 4; bases outside the gene matches: 3. The CDR3 DNA reads TGTGCCAGCAGTGACTCTCTAGCGGGTCCAGATACGCAGTATTTT. This encodes CASSDSLAGPDTQYF.

V and J are TRBV7-8 and TRBJ1-5, with a possible D match to TRBD1 (5 bases). CDR3 size: 16 residues. Trimming stripped 0 bases from V and 4 bases from J, with 13 bases between. Germline values: CDR1 SGHVS, CDR2 FQNEAQ. As DNA, the CDR3 is TGTGCCAGCAGCTTAGCGACCAGGGTGGGGAATCAGCCCCAGCATTTT. Translating gives CASSLATRVGNQPQHF.

This chain joins TRBV2 and TRBJ1-4; D uncertain. CDR1 and CDR2 from the germline V gene are SNHLY and FYNNEI. The CDR3 totals 12 residues. Trimming removed 7 bases at V and 8 bases at J, with 11 bases between. CDR3 residues: CASTPGGEKLFF. The CDR3 DNA reads as TGTGCCAGCACCCCAGGAGGGGAAAAACTGTTTTTT.

The chain uses TRBV5-1 and TRBJ1-1; D is unclear. The CDR3 consists of 18 residues. Trimming took 0 bases from V and 1 from J, leaving 19 bases between them. Germline V lookup: CDR1 SGHRS, CDR2 YFSETQ. CDR3 in DNA: TGCGCCAGCAGCTTGGGACGTTGGCGGAATGAGGAGAACACTGAAGCTTTCTTT. Translation: CASSLGRWRNEENTEAFF.

The chain joins TRBV11-2 to TRBJ2-7; TRBD1 is a possible D gene (6 bases). V was trimmed by 3 bases and J by 1 base, leaving 16 bases between them. Germline lookup yields CDR1 SGHAT and CDR2 FQNNGV. This CDR3 contains 16 residues. The CDR3 region is CASSLGADGFSYEQYF. CDR3 DNA: TGTGCCAGCAGCTTGGGGGCTGACGGCTTTTCCTACGAGCAGTACTTC.

In DNA form, the CDR3 reads TGCAGTGCTAGTAAGGGGTCAGCCTCCTATGAGCAGTTCTTC. This gives the protein CSASKGSASYEQFF. The rearrangement links TRBV20-1 to TRBJ2-1, with TRBD1 as a possible D gene (5 bases). This CDR3 is 14 amino acids long. V dropped 3 bases and J dropped 8 bases, with 17 bases sitting between them. Looked up from germline, CDR1 is DFQATT and CDR2 is SNEGSKA (reference sequence).

The chain uses TRBV3-1 (or the pseudogene TRBV3-2) and TRBJ2-1; 13 nucleotides match TRBD2. The trim removed 4 bases at V and 4 bases at J, leaving 1 base unmatched. The CDR3 loop spans 15 amino acids. In germline, CDR1 is LGHDT, CDR2 YNNKEL (reference sequence). The CDR3 DNA is TGTGCCAGCAGCCGACTAGCGGGGGGTTACAATGAGCAGTTCTTC. Translation gives CASSRLAGGYNEQFF.

Turning to this clone: At one boundary the junction diverges from the germline segment, which might be a read error. The chain joins TRBV4-2 to TRBJ2-3, with 8 bases that match TRBD2. Germline CDR1 LGHNA, CDR2 YNFKEQ. The CDR3 covers 17 residues. This chain's CDR3 is CASSQVGTGGSRDTQYF. DNA for the CDR3: TGTGCCAGCAGCCAAGTCGGAACGGGGGGGAGCAGAGATACGCAGTATTTT.

The gene calls are TRBV11-3 and TRBJ2-7, with D possibly TRBD1 on 6 matching bases. V was shortened by 1 base and J by 4 bases, with 14 bases between the two germline ends. The CDR3 runs to 15 residues. Per germline, CDR1 SGHNT and CDR2 YENEEA. CDR3 protein: CASSLVSDRTYEQYF. The DNA for the CDR3 is TGTGCCAGCAGCTTAGTATCAGACAGGACGTACGAGCAGTACTTC.

This sequence joins TRBV6-2 or TRBV6-3 and TRBJ1-4, with TRBD1 matching over 7 bases. Germline assignment: CDR1 MNHEY and CDR2 SVGEGT. With 2 bases clipped from V and 4 bases from J, the junction kept 4 bases outside the gene matches. This CDR3 is built from 15 residues. The CDR3 protein is CASSYQTGINEKLFF. Written as DNA, the CDR3 is TGTGCCAGCAGTTACCAGACAGGGATTAATGAAAAACTGTTTTTT.

This sequence joins TRBV18 and TRBJ2-1; 11 positions agree with TRBD2. This CDR3 comprises 16 residues. The V segment lost 0 bases and the J segment 4 bases; nucleotides outside the gene matches: 2. Germline-derived CDR1 and CDR2 are KGHSH and LQKENI. Here the CDR3 DNA reads TGTGCCAGCTCACCACCGGTAGCGGGGGGGTACAATGAGCAGTTCTTC. This codes for CASSPPVAGGYNEQFF.

V gene TRBV5-4 combines with J gene TRBJ2-2; 9 positions match TRBD1. CDR1 is SGHNT, CDR2 YYREEE, per germline (reference sequence). The CDR3 contains 18 residues. Germline trimming cut 0 bases from V and 0 bases from J; bases unmatched to any gene: 6. The CDR3 DNA reads TGTGCCAGCAGCTTGGCCGGGAGACAGGGGGCGAACACCGGGGAGCTGTTTTTT. Protein sequence: CASSLAGRQGANTGELFF.

CDR3 DNA sequence: TGTGCCATCAGCCGAACGACTAGGGACACTGAAGCTTTCTTT. Its translation is CAISRTTRDTEAFF. The gene calls are TRBV10-3 and TRBJ1-1; no clear D gene. Trimming removed 6 bases from V and 3 bases from J, with 14 bases in between. There are 14 residues in the CDR3. Germline-derived CDR1 and CDR2 are ENHRY and SYGVKD.

The CDR3 nucleotides are TGTGCCAGCAGCCGATCAGAGGGCGATAACACTGAAGCTTTCTTT. As protein: CASSRSEGDNTEAFF. The chain links TRBV4-2 to TRBJ1-1; unclear D gene. Deletions cut 4 bases from V and 2 bases from J, with 14 bases between. This CDR3 spans 15 amino acids. Germline V gives CDR1 LGHNA, CDR2 YNFKEQ.

The chain employs TRBV7-2 and TRBJ2-7; TRBD2 agrees at 10 bases. V shed 1 base and J 4 bases; nucleotides not matched to a gene: 4. The CDR3 sequence is 15 residues long. Germline-derived CDR1 and CDR2 are SGHTA and FQGNSA. This chain's CDR3 is CASSLGTSGLYEQYF. In DNA form, the CDR3 reads TGTGCCAGCAGCTTAGGGACTAGCGGTTTATACGAGCAGTACTTC.

The genes are TRBV5-6 and TRBJ1-2; tentative D call: TRBD1 (6 bases). The CDR3 loop spans 13 amino acids. Germline values: CDR1 SGHDT, CDR2 YYEEEE. The V end was cut by 4 bases, the J end by 4 bases, with 11 bases between. The CDR3 is CASSLRQAYGYTF. CDR3 sequence (DNA): TGTGCCAGCAGCCTTAGACAGGCCTATGGCTACACCTTC. Looking up the rest from reference TRBV5-6 and TRBJ1-2 gives the full variable domain: DAGVTQSPTHLIKTRGQQVTLRCSPKSGHDTVSWYQQALGQGPQFIFQYYEEEERQRGNFPDRFSGHQFPNYSSELNVNALLLGDSALYLCASSLRQAYGYTFGSGTRLTVV.

V and J are TRBV6-2 or TRBV6-3 and TRBJ1-2; perhaps TRBD1 as D (6 bases). The germline V and J ends were trimmed by 5 bases and 4 bases, with 14 bases remaining between them. Germline CDR1 MNHEY, CDR2 SVGEGT. The CDR3 sequence is 14 residues long. The CDR3 sequence: CASSPDSDGYGYTF. The CDR3 DNA sequence: TGTGCCAGCAGTCCGGACAGTGATGGCTATGGCTACACCTTC.

This clone was recorded only once. The J gene is TRBJ2-1, the V gene TRBV5-6; D might be TRBD2 (5 bases). V lost 4 bases, J lost 2 bases, and 10 bases lay in between. The CDR3 loop spans 14 amino acids. Germline V gene data show CDR1 as SGHDT and CDR2 as YYEEEE. CDR3 DNA sequence: TGTGCCAGCAGCGCCGGGATAGCCTACAATGAGCAGTTCTTC. This sequence encodes CASSAGIAYNEQFF.

The chain is built from TRBV12-2 and TRBJ1-5; TRBD1, the D gene given by the table, was not confirmed from the DNA. TRBV12-2 is flagged as a pseudogene. This CDR3 spans 18 amino acids. Here the CDR3 reads CASRLKGKGHYSNQPQHF. CDR3 nucleotide sequence: TGTGCAAGTCGCTTAAAGGGCAAGGGACACTATAGCAATCAGCCCCAGCATTTT.

This chain connects TRBV5-1 to TRBJ2-7, with 8 bases matching TRBD1. V was pared by 0 bases and J by 3 bases, with 11 bases of the junction left unmatched. Germline CDR1 is SGHRS and CDR2 is YFSETQ. The CDR3 sequence is 17 residues long. In nucleotides, the CDR3 is TGCGCCAGCAGCTTGGATACAGGGGGTTCGATTATCTACGAGCAGTACTTC. Encoded protein: CASSLDTGGSIIYEQYF.

The chain links TRBV12-5 to TRBJ1-2; D may be TRBD1 (5 bases). Germline V lookup: CDR1 LGHNT, CDR2 FRNRAP. V lost 2 bases to trimming and J lost 4 bases, with 5 bases between them. This CDR3 is built from 12 residues. The CDR3 loop is CASGLQGYGYTF. DNA for the CDR3: TGTGCTAGTGGTTTGCAGGGCTATGGCTACACCTTC.

The rearrangement joins TRBV6-5 to TRBJ1-1; 7 bases are shared with TRBD1. This CDR3 region has 14 residues. Germline CDR1 and CDR2: MNHEY and SVGAGI. V shed 7 bases, J shed 1 base, and the junction held 6 bases outside the gene matches. Here the CDR3 DNA reads TGTGCCAGCACGAATGAGGGGGCGAACACTGAAGCTTTCTTT. Translation: CASTNEGANTEAFF.